Following are 25 T cell receptor beta chains from one sample sequenced in a study of blood T cell repertoires in COVID-19. Here immunoSEQ multiplex PCR was the method, and the copy in TCRdb shows in-frame clones only, minus some. Here the sample spans fewer than 40,000 clones, 80% being singletons. Material for sequencing was peripheral blood. The receptors were sampled from a man aged 80 or over with active or convalescent COVID-19.

The genes are TRBV9 and TRBJ2-1, with TRBD2 matching over 16 bases. Trimming removed 3 bases from V and 9 bases from J; junction bases left unmatched: 9. This CDR3 is 17 amino acids long. The germline V gene encodes CDR1 SGDLS and CDR2 YYNGEE. The CDR3 DNA is TGTGCCAGCAGCGGCGGGACTAGCGGGAGGGTAGAGGGTGAGCAGTTCTTC. Its translation is CASSGGTSGRVEGEQFF. Complete variable domain (other parts from reference TRBV9 and TRBJ2-1): DSGVTQTPKHLITATGQRVTLRCSPRSGDLSVYWYQQSLDQGLQFLIQYYNGEERAKGNILERFSAQQFPDLHSELNLSSLELGDSALYFCASSGGTSGRVEGEQFFGPGTRLTVL.

The rearrangement joins TRBV28 to TRBJ2-7, with a weak D call TRBD1 (6 bases). The germline gives CDR1 MDHEN, CDR2 SYDVKM. V lost 4 bases to trimming and J lost 2 bases, with 9 bases between them. The CDR3 sequence is 13 residues long. CDR3 sequence reads: CASSWTETYEQYF. CDR3 nucleotide sequence: TGTGCCAGCAGTTGGACAGAGACCTACGAGCAGTACTTC.

This chain connects TRBV7-9 to TRBJ2-5; 8 bases fit TRBD1. The V segment lost 5 bases and the J segment 5 bases; nucleotides outside the gene matches: 4. Germline CDR1 and CDR2: SEHNR and FQNEAQ (reference sequence). There are 13 residues in the CDR3. The CDR3 DNA follows: TGTGCCAGCAGCCGACAGGGGAGGGAGACCCAGTACTTC. This codes for CASSRQGRETQYF.

V usage is TRBV28 and J usage is TRBJ1-1, with 7 nucleotides matching TRBD1. The CDR3 consists of 16 residues. The ends lost 6 bases at V and 0 bases at J; junction bases unmatched: 10. Germline-derived CDR1 and CDR2 are MDHEN and SYDVKM. Here the CDR3 reads CASSLRDSIMNTEAFF. In nucleotides, the CDR3 is TGTGCCAGCAGCCTCCGGGACAGCATTATGAACACTGAAGCTTTCTTT.

This clone was counted only a few times. The rearrangement links TRBV4-3 to TRBJ1-2; 7 positions agree with TRBD1. Germline trimming cut 0 bases from V and 0 bases from J; bases unmatched to any gene: 4. Germline V gives CDR1 LGHNA, CDR2 YSLEER. This CDR3 has 16 residues. CDR3 amino acids: CASSQENRGTNYGYTF. The CDR3 bases are TGCGCCAGCAGCCAAGAGAACAGGGGAACTAACTATGGCTACACCTTC.

This clone was picked up a small number of times. The DNA for the CDR3 is TGCGCCAGCAGCTTCGGACACACAGATACGCAGTATTTT. Translated: CASSFGHTDTQYF. The chain has TRBV5-1 and TRBJ2-3; a possible D gene is TRBD1 (5 bases). V lost 2 bases to trimming and J lost 2 bases, with 6 bases between them. Germline CDR1 reads SGHRS; CDR2 reads YFSETQ. CDR3 length: 13 residues.

The chain uses TRBV18 and TRBJ2-7; 8 bases match TRBD1. V lost 3 bases and J lost 1; bases outside the gene matches: 5. The CDR3 has 15 residues. Germline CDR1 reads KGHSH; CDR2 reads LQKENI. Written as DNA, the CDR3 is TGTGCCAGCTCACCTGGGACAGGTGGGTCCTACGAGCAGTACTTC. This codes for CASSPGTGGSYEQYF.

CDR3 protein: CASSLRQNTGELFF. Written as DNA, the CDR3 is TGTGCCAGCAGTTTGAGACAGAACACCGGGGAGCTGTTTTTT. The chain carries TRBV28 and TRBJ2-2; D is unclear. The CDR3 extends over 14 amino acids. V lost 3 bases and J lost 1, with 6 bases in between. Per the germline V gene, CDR1 is MDHEN and CDR2 is SYDVKM. Full variable domain (missing parts from reference TRBV28 and TRBJ2-2): DVKVTQSSRYLVKRTGEKVFLECVQDMDHENMFWYRQDPGLGLRLIYFSYDVKMKEKGDIPEGYSVSREKKERFSLILESASTNQTSMYLCASSLRQNTGELFFGEGSRLTVL.

V usage is TRBV27 and J usage is TRBJ1-1; TRBD1 aligns across 9 bases. CDR3 length equals 15 residues. Trimming at V came to 5 bases and at J to 4 bases, leaving 8 bases not matched to a gene. In germline, CDR1 is MNHEY, CDR2 SMNVEV (reference sequence). The CDR3 loop reads CASSLGQGRGTEAFF. As DNA, the CDR3 is TGTGCCAGCAGTCTGGGACAGGGTAGAGGCACTGAAGCTTTCTTT.

DNA of the CDR3: TGCGCCAGCAGCCAAGACGGACAGGGCGGTTATTATGGCTACACCTTC. It specifies CASSQDGQGGYYGYTF. The chain carries TRBV4-3 and TRBJ1-2; 8 nucleotides agree with TRBD1. The germline CDR1 and CDR2 sequences are LGHNA and YSLEER. This CDR3 spans 16 amino acids. The V and J ends lost 0 bases and 5 bases, in that order; junction bases with no gene match: 8.

The chain joins TRBV11-2 to TRBJ1-2; no reliable D call. V was shortened by 5 bases and J by 7 bases, with 14 bases between the two germline ends. Germline CDR1 and CDR2: SGHAT and FQNNGV. This CDR3 comprises 13 residues. Written as DNA, the CDR3 is TGTGCCAGCAGCCCTAATGGGCTCAGTGGCTACACCTTC. Translated, it gives CASSPNGLSGYTF.

V gene TRBV9 combines with J gene TRBJ2-7, with TRBD2 as a possible D gene (6 bases). Germline-derived CDR1 and CDR2 are SGDLS and YYNGEE. V lost 4 bases and J lost 1, with 15 bases in between. CDR3 size: 15 residues. In nucleotides, the CDR3 is TGTGCCAGCAGCACGTGGGAGGACAATTCCTACGAGCAGTACTTC. This translates into CASSTWEDNSYEQYF.

This clone was recorded a few times. V is TRBV5-4 and J is TRBJ2-7; a weak D match, TRBD1 (6 bases). Trimming cost V 3 bases and J 6 bases, with 10 bases left between them. Germline V gene data show CDR1 as SGHNT and CDR2 as YYREEE (reference sequence). The CDR3 is 12 residues long. The chain's CDR3 is CASSSGQPEQYF. The CDR3 coding sequence is TGTGCCAGCAGCTCCGGACAGCCCGAGCAGTACTTC.

This clone has more than one count but fewer than ten. The V gene is TRBV5-4, the J gene TRBJ1-6; TRBD1 matches at 8 bases. The CDR3 is 16 residues long. Trimming at V came to 3 bases and at J to 7 bases, leaving 9 bases not matched to a gene. CDR1 is SGHNT and CDR2 is YYREEE in the germline V gene (reference sequence). The CDR3: CASSYEQGVGNSPLHF. In DNA, the CDR3 is TGTGCCAGCAGCTACGAACAGGGGGTAGGGAATTCACCCCTCCACTTT.

CDR3 bases: TGTGCCAGCAGCCCACGGACAGGAGGCTTTAACGAGCAGTACTTC. Protein: CASSPRTGGFNEQYF. The rearrangement links TRBV3-1 (or the pseudogene TRBV3-2) to TRBJ2-7, with 7 positions matching TRBD1. This CDR3 comprises 15 residues. J was trimmed by 5 bases and V by 4 bases; bases with no gene match: 11. Germline CDR1 and CDR2: LGHDT and YNNKEL (reference sequence).

This chain links TRBV24-1 with TRBJ2-1; TRBD2 aligns across 10 bases. Germline V gives CDR1 KGHDR, CDR2 SFDVKD. The CDR3 length is 17 residues. Trimming took 1 base from V and 8 from J; bases not matched to a gene: 10. The chain's CDR3 is CATSDFPAGGPRYEQFF. DNA of the CDR3: TGTGCCACCAGTGATTTCCCAGCGGGAGGGCCTAGGTATGAGCAGTTCTTC.

The V gene is TRBV4-1, the J gene TRBJ2-1; the match to TRBD1 covers 8 bases. The J segment lost 10 bases and the V segment lost 1 base, leaving 9 bases of the junction unmatched. Germline loops: CDR1 MGHRA, CDR2 YSYEKL. The CDR3 is 15 amino acids. This chain's CDR3 is CASSQGGQAPGEQFF. For the CDR3, the DNA is TGCGCCAGCAGCCAAGGGGGACAGGCCCCAGGGGAGCAGTTCTTC.

The chain employs TRBV5-1 and TRBJ2-1; a weak D match, TRBD2 (6 bases). Trimming removed 4 bases from V and 5 bases from J, with 13 bases in between. In germline, CDR1 is SGHRS, CDR2 YFSETQ. There are 14 residues in the CDR3. The CDR3 DNA reads TGCGCCAGCAGCACCCTAGCGAGCGACAATGAGCAGTTCTTC. The encoded protein is CASSTLASDNEQFF.

The chain is built from TRBV28 and TRBJ1-4; TRBD1 matches 9 bases. V shed 6 bases and J 8 bases; nucleotides not matched to a gene: 7. There are 14 residues in the CDR3. Germline loops: CDR1 MDHEN, CDR2 SYDVKM. Here the CDR3 DNA reads TGTGCCAGCAGAGAGGGACAGGGAGTAGAAAAACTGTTTTTT. Its translation: CASREGQGVEKLFF.

This chain uses TRBV7-8 with TRBJ2-7, with 9 bases fitting TRBD2. Germline V gives CDR1 SGHVS, CDR2 FQNEAQ. V dropped 2 bases and J dropped 10; count of bases not matched to a gene: 12. The CDR3 contains 15 residues. The CDR3 DNA reads TGTGCCAGCAGCTTAACGGGGCTAGCGGGGACTTCACAGTACTTC. Amino acid sequence: CASSLTGLAGTSQYF. Supplemented by reference TRBV7-8 and TRBJ2-7, the full variable domain reads GAGVSQSPRYKVAKRGQDVALRCDPISGHVSLFWYQQALGQGPEFLTYFQNEAQLDKSGLPSDRFFAERPEGSVSTLKIQRTQQEDSAVYLCASSLTGLAGTSQYFGPGTRLTVT.

The chain carries TRBV3-1 (or the pseudogene TRBV3-2) and TRBJ2-2; TRBD2 agrees at 7 bases. The J segment lost 6 bases and the V segment lost 6 bases, leaving 7 bases of the junction unmatched. The germline V gene has CDR1 LGHDT and CDR2 YNNKEL (reference sequence). The CDR3 is made up of 14 amino acids. CDR3 protein: CASRRREGAGELFF. DNA for the CDR3: TGTGCCAGCAGACGGAGGGAGGGCGCCGGGGAGCTGTTTTTT.

This clone was seen a few times. V is TRBV14 and J is TRBJ1-3; no clear D. Deletions cut 3 bases from V and 0 bases from J, with 9 bases between. Germline lookup yields CDR1 SGHDN and CDR2 FVKESK. This CDR3 spans 15 amino acids. The CDR3 nucleotides are TGTGCCAGCAGCCACGGACTGTCCTCTGGAAACACCATATATTTT. It specifies CASSHGLSSGNTIYF.

V usage is TRBV5-1 and J usage is TRBJ2-5, with TRBD2 identical over 7 bases. The CDR3 sequence is 15 residues long. The V segment lost 4 bases and the J segment 5 bases; nucleotides outside the gene matches: 11. The germline V gene encodes CDR1 SGHRS and CDR2 YFSETQ. The CDR3 sequence: CASSPRTRSGETQYF. The DNA of the CDR3 is TGCGCCAGCAGCCCACGGACTAGATCGGGTGAGACCCAGTACTTC.

The chain joins TRBV15 to TRBJ1-1, with TRBD1 matching 7 bases. Trimming removed 4 bases from V and 8 bases from J; junction bases left unmatched: 4. There are 12 residues in the CDR3. The germline CDR1 and CDR2 sequences are LNHNV and YYDKDF (reference sequence). The CDR3 sequence is CATSIRQGEAFF. The CDR3 region has the DNA TGTGCCACCAGCATAAGACAGGGCGAAGCTTTCTTT. Looking up the rest from reference TRBV15 and TRBJ1-1 gives the full variable domain: DAMVIQNPRYQVTQFGKPVTLSCSQTLNHNVMYWYQQKSSQAPKLLFHYYDKDFNNEADTPDNFQSRRPNTSFCFLDIRSPGLGDTAMYLCATSIRQGEAFFGQGTRLTVV.

The chain combines TRBV5-4 with TRBJ2-3, with D perhaps matching TRBD1 (5 bases). In germline, CDR1 is SGHNT, CDR2 YYREEE (reference sequence). V gave up 4 bases and J gave up 7 bases, with 10 bases separating them. CDR3 size: 12 residues. The CDR3 nucleotides read TGTGCCAGCAGCCCGGACACCAATACGCAGTATTTT. It yields the protein CASSPDTNTQYF.